This is a list of T cell receptor beta chains from one sample in a study of technical replicates of blood from a handful of donors. Only in-frame clones appear in the TCRdb table, and some are missing; sequencing was by immunoSEQ multiplex PCR. Of roughly 85,000 clones detected, 90% to 95% appear once; the ten largest clones hold under 0.3%. Material for sequencing was T cells isolated from PBMCs. The origin of the receptors is a human donor in good health. The CDR3 runs from the conserved cysteine through the conserved F or W. D genes are given only for firm matches. Size tells how often a clone was seen (once, few, many) or the class of an expanded clone, and some rows leave it out.

D	V	size	J	DNA	CDR3
TRBD1	TRBV2	NA	TRBJ1-6	TGTGCCAGCAGTAATATCCGGGACAGGGGGAGTTTTTCCTATAATTCACCCCTCCACTTT	CASSNIRDRGSFSYNSPLHF
TRBD1	TRBV9	NA	TRBJ2-7	TGTGCCAGCAGCCCCAGTGGGGGACAGGGTGTCTACGAGCAGTACTTC	CASSPSGGQGVYEQYF
NA	TRBV5-1	NA	TRBJ2-3	TGCGCCAGCAGCTTGGAGAGCCGAGATACGCAGTATTTT	CASSLESRDTQYF
TRBD2	TRBV7-2	NA	TRBJ2-7	TGTGCCAGCAGCTTCATTAGCGGGAGGGTTGACTACGAGCAGTACTTC	CASSFISGRVDYEQYF
NA	TRBV9	NA	TRBJ1-1	TGTGCCAGCAGCCCCCCTCAGGGTAGTTCGGCTTTCTTT	CASSPPQGSSAFF
TRBD1	TRBV4-2	NA	TRBJ1-2	TGTGCCAGCAGCCAAGATCGGACAGGGGACAACTATGGCTACACCTTC	CASSQDRTGDNYGYTF
NA	TRBV18	NA	TRBJ1-1	TGTGCCAGCTCACCACGGACTGGGTCGAACACTGAAGCTTTCTTT	CASSPRTGSNTEAFF
NA	TRBV25-1	NA	TRBJ1-4	TGTGCCAGCAGTTCAGGCAACTTTGCAACTAATGAAAAACTGTTTTTT	CASSSGNFATNEKLFF
NA	TRBV6-1	NA	TRBJ2-7	TGTGCCAGCAGGCAGACAGACTACGAGCAGTACTTC	CASRQTDYEQYF
NA	TRBV19	NA	TRBJ1-6	TGTGCCAGTAGTGGGAGCTCCTATAATTCACCCCTCCACTTT	CASSGSSYNSPLHF
NA	TRBV5-6	NA	TRBJ2-3	TGTGCCAGCAGCTTGGACCCGCGGAGCACAGATACGCAGTATTTT	CASSLDPRSTDTQYF
NA	TRBV4-1	NA	TRBJ1-4	TGCGCCAGCAGCCAAGATCCGCCAGGGACTAGCACTAATGAAAAACTGTTTTTT	CASSQDPPGTSTNEKLFF
NA	TRBV4-1	NA	TRBJ1-2	TGCGCCAGCAGCCAAGTGAGTGCCTTCAATGGCTACACCTTC	CASSQVSAFNGYTF
NA	TRBV19	NA	TRBJ2-6	TGTGCCAGTAGTATTAAAGAGGGCGGGATTCTTTCTGGGGCCAACGTCCTGACTTTC	CASSIKEGGILSGANVLTF
TRBD2	TRBV11-2	NA	TRBJ2-7	TGTGCCAGCAGCTTAGTTAGTTACGCTAGCGGGGTGAACGAGCAGTACTTC	CASSLVSYASGVNEQYF
NA	TRBV21-1	NA	TRBJ1-1	TGTGCCAGCAGCAACTGTGGGGCAGGGGAGGCTTTCTTT	CASSNCGAGEAFF
TRBD2	TRBV7-7	once	TRBJ2-1	TGTGCTAGCAGCTTAGAGGCCCCCGTTAGCGGGGGGGCGGGTGAGCAGTTCTTC	CASSLEAPVSGGAGEQFF
TRBD2	TRBV16	NA	TRBJ2-7	TGTGCCAGCAGCCTCGGACTAGCGACCTACGAGCAGTACTTC	CASSLGLATYEQYF
NA	TRBV28	NA	TRBJ1-2	TGTGCCAGCAGTTTAGTGAGTCTGGGGGCGGCCTTTGGCTACACCTTC	CASSLVSLGAAFGYTF
NA	TRBV5-4	NA	TRBJ2-5	TGTGCCAGCAGCCCGCCGGGGTCGGCGTGGGGAGAGACCCAGTACTTC	CASSPPGSAWGETQYF
TRBD2	TRBV5-1	NA	TRBJ2-7	TGCGCCAGCAGCTTGGAGTCTAGCGGGTGGATCGAGCAGTACTTC	CASSLESSGWIEQYF
NA	TRBV20-1	once	TRBJ1-1	TGCAGTGGGCAGTGGGGCGCTGAAGCTTTCTTT	CSGQWGAEAFF
NA	TRBV9	NA	TRBJ2-1	TGTGCCAGCAGCGTAGATCCAGCCTACAATGAGCAGTTCTTC	CASSVDPAYNEQFF
TRBD1	TRBV15	NA	TRBJ2-7	TGTGCCACCAGCATCGGGACAGGGGGTTTACTCGAGCAGTACTTC	CATSIGTGGLLEQYF
TRBD1	TRBV11-2	NA	TRBJ2-5	TGTGCCAGCAGCTTAGATGGTTGGGACAGGGGACAAGAGACCCAGTACTTC	CASSLDGWDRGQETQYF
NA	TRBV9	NA	TRBJ2-7	TGTGCCAGCAGCAAGTCGGCAGGTCTCTCCTACGAGCAGTACTTC	CASSKSAGLSYEQYF
NA	TRBV19	NA	TRBJ1-1	TGTGCCAGTAGTATAGTGACAGTCTTTCGAGACACTGAAGCTTTCTTT	CASSIVTVFRDTEAFF
NA	TRBV7-9	NA	TRBJ2-7	TGTGCCAGCAGCCCCCCAACGGGTTACCCGTCGACCTACGAGCAGTACTTC	CASSPPTGYPSTYEQYF
NA	TRBV14	NA	TRBJ1-1	TGTGCCAGCAGCCAAGATCAGGGCCTCCTGAACACTGAAGCTTTCTTT	CASSQDQGLLNTEAFF
NA	TRBV28	NA	TRBJ2-1	TGTGCCAGCCCTCCGGTGCCGTTAGCGGTAAACGATAGGGACTACAATGAGCAGTTCTTC	CASPPVPLAVNDRDYNEQFF
NA	TRBV19	NA	TRBJ1-1	TGTGCCAGTAGTATCCGACAGAGGACTGAAGCTTTCTTT	CASSIRQRTEAFF
TRBD2	TRBV7-3	NA	TRBJ2-1	TGTGCCAGCAGCCTGAGCGGGGGGGTAAATGAGCAGTTCTTC	CASSLSGGVNEQFF
TRBD1	TRBV28	once	TRBJ1-2	TGTGCCAGCAGTTTGGACCCCGGGACAGCTTATGGCTACACCTTC	CASSLDPGTAYGYTF
TRBD1	TRBV7-2	once	TRBJ2-7	TGTGCCAGCAGCTTAGGCCCGGGACAGGGACTCTACGAGCAGTACTTC	CASSLGPGQGLYEQYF
TRBD1	TRBV7-6	NA	TRBJ2-5	TGTGCCAGCAGCAGTACTTACAGGGGGCGGGAGGAGACCCAGTACTTC	CASSSTYRGREETQYF
TRBD1	TRBV7-9	NA	TRBJ1-1	TGTGCCAGCAGCTCCCAATCAGGGGGCTTCTACGGCACTGAAGCTTTCTTT	CASSSQSGGFYGTEAFF
TRBD2	TRBV4-1	NA	TRBJ2-7	TGCGCCAGCAGCCACCGACTAGCGGAAACCTACGAGCAGTACTTC	CASSHRLAETYEQYF
NA	TRBV6-5	NA	TRBJ1-5	TGTGCCAGCAGACCGGGATCCAATCAGCCCCAGCATTTT	CASRPGSNQPQHF
NA	TRBV4-1	NA	TRBJ2-1	TGCGCCAGCAGAGTACGGGAGAGTGATAACAATGAGCAGTTCTTC	CASRVRESDNNEQFF
NA	TRBV5-1	NA	TRBJ1-1	TGCGCCAGCAGCTTCCACTACCGACAGGCCGAGGATGAAGCTTTCTTT	CASSFHYRQAEDEAFF
TRBD1	TRBV27	NA	TRBJ1-1	TGTGCCAGCAGCACAGGGGGCAGGACTGAAGCTTTCTTT	CASSTGGRTEAFF
NA	TRBV19	NA	TRBJ1-3	TGTGCCAGTAGTATCCAGGGAGGAGGCTCTGGAAACACCATATATTTT	CASSIQGGGSGNTIYF
TRBD2	TRBV4-1	NA	TRBJ2-7	TGCGCCAGCAGCCAAGGGACTAGCGATGGAAAAGAGCAGTACTTC	CASSQGTSDGKEQYF
NA	TRBV30	NA	TRBJ1-3	TGTGCCTGGAGTCGCGGGAATGGGGACACCATATATTTT	CAWSRGNGDTIYF
TRBD2	TRBV2	NA	TRBJ2-1	TGTGGCAGCAGCAGCGGGGGGAACAATGAGCAGTTCTTC	CGSSSGGNNEQFF